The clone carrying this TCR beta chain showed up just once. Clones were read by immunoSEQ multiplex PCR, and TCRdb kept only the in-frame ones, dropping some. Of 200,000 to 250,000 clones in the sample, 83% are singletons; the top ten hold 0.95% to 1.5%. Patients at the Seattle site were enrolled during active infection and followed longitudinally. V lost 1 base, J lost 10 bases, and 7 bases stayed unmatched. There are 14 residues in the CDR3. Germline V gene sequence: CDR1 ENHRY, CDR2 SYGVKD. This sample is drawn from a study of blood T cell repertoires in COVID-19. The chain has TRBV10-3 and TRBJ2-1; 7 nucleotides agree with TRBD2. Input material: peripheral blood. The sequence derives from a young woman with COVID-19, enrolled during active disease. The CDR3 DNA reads TGTGCCATCAGTGAGTTTCGGACTAGTAGCGAGCAGTTCTTC. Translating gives CAISEFRTSSEQFF.